The clone carrying this T cell receptor beta chain was found once. The data derive from a study of PD-L1 blockade in urothelial cancer. Germline loops: CDR1 MGHRA, CDR2 YSYEKL. The V segment lost 3 bases and the J segment 3 bases; nucleotides outside the gene matches: 9. CDR3 length: 16 residues. Stated time point: peripheral blood 6 weeks after treatment start. The table came from immunoSEQ multiplex PCR; TCRdb's copy has only in-frame clones and leaves some out. The repertoire includes around 120,000 clones, around 88% of them detected once, and 1.5% to 2% sits in the top ten. The TCR originated in a man aged 60-69 years with urothelial cancer. V is TRBV4-1 and J is TRBJ2-5, with 8 bases matching TRBD1. The input for sequencing was PBMCs, taken around atezolizumab (anti-PD-L1) treatment. CDR3 residues: CASSHSWPGGEETQYF. CDR3 in DNA: TGCGCCAGCAGCCACAGTTGGCCAGGGGGCGAAGAGACCCAGTACTTC.